This section outlines one T cell receptor beta chain sequence together with its context. Its antigen remains unidentified. Each CDR3 protein is one row after TCRdb ran MiXCR on the RT-PCR reads. Of about 480,000 distinct CDR3 sequences detected, about a tenth appear once; the ten largest clones hold less than 15%. This specimen comes from a study of response to subunit inactivated influenza vaccine. V shed 4 bases and J shed 2 bases, with 10 bases lying between them. The germline gives CDR1 SGHRS, CDR2 YFSETQ. The CDR3 is 14 amino acids. Findings and limits, study-wide: Authors suggested few new T cells are recruited by each seasonal influenza vaccination.

V usage is TRBV5-1 and J usage is TRBJ2-1; perhaps TRBD2 as D (5 bases). The source is a man aged 45-65 years who received an inactivated influenza vaccine. The material sequenced was PBMCs from blood, taken roughly 45 days after vaccination. CDR3 DNA sequence: TGCGCCAGCAGCATGGAGGTAGCCTACAATGAGCAGTTCTTC. The encoded protein is CASSMEVAYNEQFF.